This entry lists 30 T cell receptor beta chains sequenced from one sample in a study of T cell repertoires in ileal Crohn's disease. Indicated time point: neoterminal ileum biopsy at postoperative endoscopy, about 6 months after surgery. Assay: immunoSEQ multiplex PCR; the TCRdb copy retains only in-frame clones and omits some. The sample includes 1,300 to 1,500 clones, 80% of them seen just once. The sample consisted of ileal tissue. These receptors all come from an adult with Crohn's disease.

This clone was counted a single time. The gene calls are TRBV18 and TRBJ2-5; 7 bases match TRBD1. This CDR3 contains 13 residues. Germline lookup yields CDR1 KGHSH and CDR2 LQKENI. The J segment lost 5 bases and the V segment lost 3 bases, leaving 3 bases of the junction unmatched. The CDR3 region is CASSPQGVETQYF. CDR3 DNA: TGTGCCAGCTCACCGCAGGGGGTCGAGACCCAGTACTTC.

The J gene is TRBJ2-5, the V gene TRBV5-1; D is undetermined. CDR1 and CDR2 (germline): SGHRS, YFSETQ. Between the trimmed V and J ends, which lost 4 bases and 1 base, there was a span of 11 bases. The CDR3 extends over 14 amino acids. CDR3 sequence (DNA): TGCGCCAGCAGCCCGCAGTACAGCCAAGAGACCCAGTACTTC. This sequence encodes CASSPQYSQETQYF.

The CDR3 DNA is TGTGCCAGTAGTGGGACAGGGATTGGCTATGGCTACACCTTC. It translates to CASSGTGIGYGYTF. The chain couples TRBV19 to TRBJ1-2; 9 bases agree with TRBD1. CDR3 length equals 14 residues. Germline CDR1 and CDR2: LNHDA and SQIVND (reference sequence). Germline trimming cut 5 bases from V and 4 bases from J; bases unmatched to any gene: 5.

V is TRBV9 and J is TRBJ2-7; D unclear. The CDR3 has 14 amino acids. CDR1 SGDLS and CDR2 YYNGEE come from the germline V gene. V was clipped by 0 bases and J by 0 bases, with 7 bases between them. The CDR3 sequence is CASSVGSYSYEQYF. The CDR3 nucleotides read TGTGCCAGCAGCGTAGGAAGCTACTCCTACGAGCAGTACTTC.

V usage is TRBV4-2 and J usage is TRBJ1-2; 8 bases match TRBD1. The CDR3 is 19 residues long. The germline V gene has CDR1 LGHNA and CDR2 YNFKEQ. J gave up 7 bases and V 0 bases, and 19 bases lay outside the gene matches. In DNA, the CDR3 is TGTGCCAGCAGCCAAGACCTCGGGACAGGACTAACCCTTCATATTGGCTACACCTTC. Amino acids: CASSQDLGTGLTLHIGYTF.

This sequence joins TRBV7-3 and TRBJ2-3; 12 nucleotides agree with TRBD2. Germline assignment: CDR1 SGHTA and CDR2 FQGTGA. This CDR3 comprises 16 residues. V shed 4 bases, J shed 0 bases, and the junction held 2 bases outside the gene matches. The CDR3, as DNA: TGTGCCAGCAGCTCAACTAGCGGGGGGAGCACAGATACGCAGTATTTT. As protein: CASSSTSGGSTDTQYF.

This chain joins TRBV5-8 and TRBJ2-6; TRBD2 matches at 9 bases. J gave up 2 bases and V 1 base, and 4 bases lay outside the gene matches. CDR1 is SGHTS, CDR2 YDEGEE, per germline. CDR3 length: 17 amino acids. CDR3 sequence: CASSLRRGGPGANVLTF. The CDR3 nucleotides are TGTGCCAGCAGCTTGAGGCGGGGGGGCCCTGGGGCCAACGTCCTGACTTTC.

This chain joins TRBV30 and TRBJ2-7, with unresolved D. Germline V gene lookup returns CDR1 GTSNPN and CDR2 SVGIG (reference sequence). Trimming left V 1 base short and J 4 bases short, with 5 bases between. The CDR3 consists of 11 residues. In DNA form, the CDR3 reads TGTGCCTGGAGTGGAGATTACGAGCAGTACTTC. This gives the protein CAWSGDYEQYF.

The V gene is TRBV5-1, the J gene TRBJ1-5; maybe TRBD1 (6 bases). Germline CDR1 SGHRS, CDR2 YFSETQ. The V gene lost 5 bases and the J gene lost 0 bases, with 6 bases spanning the gap. This CDR3 has 13 residues. CDR3 amino acids: CASRQGSNQPQHF. DNA of the CDR3: TGCGCCAGCAGACAGGGTAGCAATCAGCCCCAGCATTTT.

V and J are TRBV7-2 and TRBJ1-3, with 8 nucleotides matching TRBD1. The germline V gene has CDR1 SGHTA and CDR2 FQGNSA. Trimming removed 5 bases from V and 0 bases from J; junction bases left unmatched: 6. The CDR3 covers 16 residues. The CDR3 sequence: CASSRDRRVSGNTIYF. DNA for the CDR3: TGTGCCAGCAGCCGGGACAGGCGGGTCTCTGGAAACACCATATATTTT.

This chain joins TRBV11-2 and TRBJ2-1, with D unresolved. V was shortened by 5 bases and J by 1 base, with 12 bases between the two germline ends. The CDR3 spans 15 residues. CDR1 is SGHAT and CDR2 is FQNNGV in the germline V gene. This CDR3 is CASSPQAVSYNEQFF. CDR3 bases: TGTGCCAGCAGCCCCCAGGCAGTATCCTACAATGAGCAGTTCTTC. Based on the CDR3 plus reference TRBV11-2 and TRBJ2-1, the full variable domain is EAGVAQSPRYKIIEKRQSVAFWCNPISGHATLYWYQQILGQGPKLLIQFQNNGVVDDSQLPKDRFSAERLKGVDSTLKIQPAKLEDSAVYLCASSPQAVSYNEQFFGPGTRLTVL.

The V gene is TRBV4-1, the J gene TRBJ1-1, with TRBD1 as a possible D gene (5 bases). V was trimmed by 0 bases and J by 5 bases, leaving 10 bases between them. In germline, CDR1 is MGHRA, CDR2 YSYEKL. The CDR3 consists of 14 residues. In DNA, the CDR3 is TGCGCCAGCAGCCAAGACGGCAGGGTTACTGAAGCTTTCTTT. It yields the protein CASSQDGRVTEAFF.

The V and J genes are TRBV5-8 and TRBJ2-5, with 10 bases identical to TRBD1. CDR1 is SGHTS, CDR2 YDEGEE, per germline. Losses at the gene ends were 4 bases for V and 1 base for J; bases not matched to a gene: 4. The CDR3 spans 15 residues. CDR3 region: CASSDRGRTQETQYF. The CDR3 bases are TGTGCCAGCAGCGACAGGGGGCGCACCCAAGAGACCCAGTACTTC.

J is TRBJ2-6 and V is TRBV11-2; the D is unclear. V was pared by 4 bases and J by 0 bases, with 4 bases between. CDR3 length: 14 amino acids. Germline CDR1 SGHAT, CDR2 FQNNGV. CDR3 sequence: CASSSSSGANVLTF. The CDR3 nucleotides read TGTGCCAGCAGCTCCAGCTCTGGGGCCAACGTCCTGACTTTC.

V is TRBV27 and J is TRBJ2-1; perhaps TRBD2 as D (5 bases). The germline CDR1 and CDR2 sequences are MNHEY and SMNVEV (reference sequence). CDR3 size: 12 residues. The ends were cut back, 3 bases at V and 7 bases at J, with 7 bases in the middle. CDR3: CASSLSGNEQFF. CDR3 DNA: TGTGCCAGCAGTTTGTCGGGAAATGAGCAGTTCTTC.

The chain uses TRBV10-3 and TRBJ2-5; D uncertain. TRBJ2-7 matches the DNA end more closely, so the J call is doubtful. Germline-derived CDR1 and CDR2 are ENHRY and SYGVKD. The CDR3 runs to 13 residues. This CDR3 is CAISESSVYEQYF. CDR3 bases: TGTGCCATCAGTGAGTCGTCGGTCTACGAGCAGTACTTC.

This clone has just one count. V and J are TRBV11-2 and TRBJ2-7, with 8 bases matching TRBD1. CDR3 length: 15 amino acids. V shed 2 bases, J shed 0 bases, and the junction held 3 bases outside the gene matches. CDR1 and CDR2 (germline): SGHAT, FQNNGV. CDR3 DNA: TGTGCCAGCAGCTTACAGGGACAGGCCTCCTACGAGCAGTACTTC. This encodes CASSLQGQASYEQYF.

This chain uses TRBV9 with TRBJ1-2; D perhaps matches TRBD1 (5 bases). The germline V and J ends were trimmed by 5 bases and 3 bases, with 11 bases remaining between them. CDR1 and CDR2 (germline): SGDLS, YYNGEE. CDR3 length equals 13 residues. The CDR3 sequence: CASSRGEDYGYTF. The CDR3 DNA is TGTGCCAGCAGTCGAGGGGAGGACTATGGCTACACCTTC.

This clone has a handful of counts. The genes are TRBV7-3 and TRBJ2-3; 8 positions agree with TRBD2. V trimming: 2 bases; J trimming: 4 bases; junction bases outside the gene matches: 8. Germline CDR1 reads SGHTA; CDR2 reads FQGTGA. The CDR3 is 16 residues long. The CDR3 DNA reads as TGTGCCAGCAGCTTACTCGCGGGGGGTAGGGCAGATACGCAGTATTTT. Amino acid sequence: CASSLLAGGRADTQYF.

This chain uses TRBV18 with TRBJ2-2; 9 bases map to TRBD1. V lost 4 bases, J lost 4 bases, and 7 bases stayed unmatched. Per germline, CDR1 KGHSH and CDR2 LQKENI. The CDR3 consists of 16 residues. The CDR3 DNA reads as TGTGCCAGCTCACAAACCGGGACAGGGCCCACCGGGGAGCTGTTTTTT. Amino acid sequence: CASSQTGTGPTGELFF.

This rearrangement joins TRBV9 to TRBJ1-6; possible D gene TRBD1, 6 bases. V lost 4 bases to trimming and J lost 7 bases, with 15 bases between them. Germline V gives CDR1 SGDLS, CDR2 YYNGEE. This CDR3 comprises 15 residues. CDR3 bases: TGTGCCAGCAGCCGAGGGGCAGGGGAAAATTCACCCCTCCACTTT. Protein sequence: CASSRGAGENSPLHF.

The chain links TRBV6-1 to TRBJ2-1; the match to TRBD1 covers 9 bases. V gave up 0 bases and J gave up 9 bases; unmatched junction bases: 6. Germline V lookup: CDR1 MNHNS, CDR2 SASEGT. This CDR3 has 15 amino acids. The CDR3 protein is CASSEAGTGRGEQFF. CDR3 bases: TGTGCCAGCAGTGAAGCCGGGACAGGGAGAGGTGAGCAGTTCTTC.

The chain recombines TRBV19 with TRBJ1-2, with 9 nucleotides matching TRBD1. The CDR3 consists of 15 residues. V gave up 3 bases and J gave up 3 bases; unmatched junction bases: 5. Germline lookup yields CDR1 LNHDA and CDR2 SQIVND (reference sequence). The CDR3 DNA reads as TGTGCCAGTAGTATTACGACAGGGGGGCACTATGGCTACACCTTC. Amino acid sequence: CASSITTGGHYGYTF.

This sequence joins TRBV5-1 and TRBJ2-2, with D maybe TRBD2 (5 bases). This CDR3 contains 14 residues. Germline V CDR1 and CDR2: SGHRS, YFSETQ. Trimming stripped 3 bases from V and 1 base from J, with 7 bases between. The CDR3 sequence: CASSWELNTGELFF. For the CDR3, the DNA is TGCGCCAGCAGCTGGGAGCTGAACACCGGGGAGCTGTTTTTT. Full variable domain (remainder filled in from reference TRBV5-1 and TRBJ2-2): KAGVTQTPRYLIKTRGQQVTLSCSPISGHRSVSWYQQTPGQGLQFLFEYFSETQRNKGNFPGRFSGRQFSNSRSEMNVSTLELGDSALYLCASSWELNTGELFFGEGSRLTVL.

The chain carries TRBV5-1 and TRBJ2-2; tentative D call: TRBD2 (5 bases). This CDR3 spans 16 amino acids. CDR1 SGHRS and CDR2 YFSETQ come from the germline V gene. V was shortened by 6 bases and J by 6 bases, with 21 bases between the two germline ends. The CDR3 region has the DNA TGCGCCAGCATTCCGACCGCGGACTTCGGACCCGGGGAGCTGTTTTTT. Amino acid sequence: CASIPTADFGPGELFF.

V is TRBV5-1 and J is TRBJ2-2; D is ambiguous. The CDR3 runs 17 residues. V lost 0 bases and J lost 0, with 12 bases in between. CDR1 is SGHRS and CDR2 is YFSETQ in the germline V gene. The CDR3 loop reads CASSLARMGSNTGELFF. Here the CDR3 DNA reads TGCGCCAGCAGCTTGGCCAGGATGGGTTCGAACACCGGGGAGCTGTTTTTT. Drawing the rest from reference TRBV5-1 and TRBJ2-2, the complete variable domain is KAGVTQTPRYLIKTRGQQVTLSCSPISGHRSVSWYQQTPGQGLQFLFEYFSETQRNKGNFPGRFSGRQFSNSRSEMNVSTLELGDSALYLCASSLARMGSNTGELFFGEGSRLTVL.

Only a few counts were recorded for this clone. This chain links TRBV5-6 with TRBJ1-6; D gene uncertain. Looked up from germline, CDR1 is SGHDT and CDR2 is YYEEEE. The CDR3 has 16 residues. The V and J ends lost 2 bases and 6 bases respectively, with 15 bases between them. The CDR3 loop is CASSLSPSVVNSPLHF. CDR3 in DNA: TGTGCCAGCAGCTTAAGTCCGTCCGTAGTTAATTCACCCCTCCACTTT.

This chain joins TRBV5-1 and TRBJ2-5; D is possibly TRBD1 (6 bases). With 3 bases removed from V and 1 base from J, the gap between germline ends came to 10 bases. Germline V CDR1 and CDR2: SGHRS, YFSETQ. CDR3 size: 14 residues. CDR3 protein: CASSYGQPQETQYF. The CDR3 bases are TGCGCCAGCAGCTATGGACAGCCCCAAGAGACCCAGTACTTC.

This clone is large by share. This chain joins TRBV7-3 and TRBJ1-1, with D perhaps matching TRBD1 (6 bases). The germline V gene has CDR1 SGHTA and CDR2 FQGTGA. The V gene lost 0 bases and the J gene lost 9 bases, with 14 bases spanning the gap. The CDR3 runs 14 residues. Written as DNA, the CDR3 is TGTGCCAGCAGCTTAACTTCAGGTGGACAGCAAGCTTTCTTT. Amino acids: CASSLTSGGQQAFF.

The chain uses TRBV10-3 and TRBJ2-7; weak D call: TRBD1 (6 bases). The CDR3 spans 14 residues. Germline V gene lookup returns CDR1 ENHRY and CDR2 SYGVKD. Trimming cost V 2 bases and J 6 bases, with 14 bases left between them. CDR3 loop: CAISEEGDKAEQYF. Here the CDR3 DNA reads TGTGCCATCAGTGAGGAGGGGGATAAGGCCGAGCAGTACTTC.